This T cell receptor beta chain was found in a study of T cell repertoires in aging, cancer and after chemotherapy. Whole-study context: Clear clonal overlap appeared across healthy donor samples taken over several months to years. Approximately 9.6 million TCR reads were in the whole dataset.

The trim removed 6 bases at V and 5 bases at J, leaving 6 bases unmatched. CDR3 length: 14 residues. Multiplex touch-down PCR with TRB-A/B primers amplified rearranged V-D-J TRB sequences. TCRdb independently ran MiXCR on the multiplex PCR reads; one entry per CDR3 protein. The data contain some 8,000 distinct CDR3 sequences, 25% to 40% of them seen just once; the ten biggest clones take up roughly a tenth. This clonotype has more than one count but fewer than ten. Amplification of TCR beta used genomic DNA extracted from peripheral blood. The source is a human donor in good health. The chain couples TRBV12-3 or TRBV12-4 to TRBJ2-5; 10 nucleotides agree with TRBD1. The sample comprised blood. The CDR3 bases are TGTGCCAGCAGCCTGACAGGGGGCGCGGAGACCCAGTACTTC. It encodes CASSLTGGAETQYF.